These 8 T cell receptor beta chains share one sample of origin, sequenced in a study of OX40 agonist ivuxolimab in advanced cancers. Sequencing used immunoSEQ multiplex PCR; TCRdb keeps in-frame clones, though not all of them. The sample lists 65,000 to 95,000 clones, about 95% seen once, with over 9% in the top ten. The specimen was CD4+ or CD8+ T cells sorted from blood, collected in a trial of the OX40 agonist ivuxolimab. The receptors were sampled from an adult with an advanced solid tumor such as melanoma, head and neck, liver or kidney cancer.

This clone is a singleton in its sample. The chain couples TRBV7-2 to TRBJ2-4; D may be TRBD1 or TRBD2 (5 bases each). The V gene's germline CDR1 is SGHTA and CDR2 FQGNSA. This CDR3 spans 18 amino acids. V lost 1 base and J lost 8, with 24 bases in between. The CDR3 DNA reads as TGTGCCAGCAGCTTAGTGGGACGGGGCCCGGTTGGTCCGGACATTCAGTACTTC. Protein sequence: CASSLVGRGPVGPDIQYF.

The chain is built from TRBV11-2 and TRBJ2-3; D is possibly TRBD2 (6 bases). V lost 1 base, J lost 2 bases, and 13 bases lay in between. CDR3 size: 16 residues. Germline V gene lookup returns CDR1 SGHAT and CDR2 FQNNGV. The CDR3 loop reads CASSLGSGSHTDTQYF. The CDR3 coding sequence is TGTGCCAGCAGCTTAGGGAGCGGGTCGCACACAGATACGCAGTATTTT.

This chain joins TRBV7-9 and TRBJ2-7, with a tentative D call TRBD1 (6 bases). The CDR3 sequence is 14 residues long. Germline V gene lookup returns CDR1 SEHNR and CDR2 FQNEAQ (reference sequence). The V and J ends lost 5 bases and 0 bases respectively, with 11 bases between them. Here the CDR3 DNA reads TGTGCCAGCAGCCACCGGGACACCTCCTACGAGCAGTACTTC. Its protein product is CASSHRDTSYEQYF.

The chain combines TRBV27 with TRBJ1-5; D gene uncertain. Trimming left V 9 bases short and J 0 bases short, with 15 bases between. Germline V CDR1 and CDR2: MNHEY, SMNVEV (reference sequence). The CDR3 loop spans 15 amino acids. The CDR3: CASSVNPFSNQPQHF. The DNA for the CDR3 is TGTGCCAGTAGCGTTAACCCGTTTAGCAATCAGCCCCAGCATTTT.

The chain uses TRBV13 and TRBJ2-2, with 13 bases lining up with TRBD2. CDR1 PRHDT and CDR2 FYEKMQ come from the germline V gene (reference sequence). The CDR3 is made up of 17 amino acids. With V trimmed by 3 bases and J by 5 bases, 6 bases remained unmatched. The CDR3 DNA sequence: TGTGCCAGCAGCTTTCGGACTAGCGGGAGCGGTACCGGGGAGCTGTTTTTT. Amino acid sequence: CASSFRTSGSGTGELFF. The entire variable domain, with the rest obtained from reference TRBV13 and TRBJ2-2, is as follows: AAGVIQSPRHLIKEKRETATLKCYPIPRHDTVYWYQQGPGQDPQFLISFYEKMQSDKGSIPDRFSAQQFSDYHSELNMSSLELGDSALYFCASSFRTSGSGTGELFFGEGSRLTVL.

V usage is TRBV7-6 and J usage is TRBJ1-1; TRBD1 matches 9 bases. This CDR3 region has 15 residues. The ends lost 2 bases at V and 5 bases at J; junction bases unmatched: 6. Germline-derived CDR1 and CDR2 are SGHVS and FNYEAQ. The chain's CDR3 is CASSLSRQGGTEAFF. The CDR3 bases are TGTGCCAGCAGCTTAAGTAGACAGGGGGGAACTGAAGCTTTCTTT.

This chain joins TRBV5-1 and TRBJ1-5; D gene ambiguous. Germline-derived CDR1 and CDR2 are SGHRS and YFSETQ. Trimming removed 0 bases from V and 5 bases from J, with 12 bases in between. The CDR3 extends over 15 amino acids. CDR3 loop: CASSLVSGSDQPQHF. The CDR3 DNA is TGCGCCAGCAGCTTGGTATCGGGATCGGATCAGCCCCAGCATTTT. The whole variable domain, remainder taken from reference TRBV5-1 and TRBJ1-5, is KAGVTQTPRYLIKTRGQQVTLSCSPISGHRSVSWYQQTPGQGLQFLFEYFSETQRNKGNFPGRFSGRQFSNSRSEMNVSTLELGDSALYLCASSLVSGSDQPQHFGDGTRLSIL.

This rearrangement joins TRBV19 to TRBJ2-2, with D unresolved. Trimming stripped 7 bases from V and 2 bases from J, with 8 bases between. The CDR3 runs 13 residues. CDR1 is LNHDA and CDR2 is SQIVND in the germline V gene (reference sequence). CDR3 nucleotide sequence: TGTGCCAGTACTTGGAGTAACACCGGGGAGCTGTTTTTT. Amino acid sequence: CASTWSNTGELFF. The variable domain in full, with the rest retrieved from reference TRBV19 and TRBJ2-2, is DGGITQSPKYLFRKEGQNVTLSCEQNLNHDAMYWYRQDPGQGLRLIYYSQIVNDFQKGDIAEGYSVSREKKESFPLTVTSAQKNPTAFYLCASTWSNTGELFFGEGSRLTVL.